Here is one TCR beta chain with its context. This CDR3 contains 15 residues. V was cut by 5 bases and J by 2 bases, with 12 bases left in between. CDR1 LNHNV and CDR2 YYDKDF come from the germline V gene (reference sequence). These data belong to a study of OX40 agonist ivuxolimab in advanced cancers. Background on the study: In this cohort, patients received ivuxolimab, an agonistic anti-OX40 (CD134) antibody. Ivuxolimab, which patients received intravenously every 2 weeks, was dosed at 0.01 to 10 mg/kg. Partial responses occurred in Three dose-escalation patients, one with hepatocellular carcinoma and two with cutaneous melanoma.

TCRdb keeps only in-frame clones here, not all; method: immunoSEQ multiplex PCR. The sample yields 25,000 to 35,000 clones, about four fifths seen once. Here the sequenced sample was CD4+ or CD8+ T cells sorted from blood, taken in a trial of the OX40 agonist ivuxolimab. The TCR comes from an adult with an advanced solid tumor such as melanoma, head and neck, liver or kidney cancer. The chain uses TRBV15 and TRBJ1-4, with D hard to call. In DNA, the CDR3 is TGTGCCACCAGCTTGCGACCAAGCACTAATGAAAAACTGTTTTTT. It specifies CATSLRPSTNEKLFF.